The clone carrying this T cell receptor (beta chain) occurred a few times. The target antigen is unknown. This entry belongs to a study of identical twins. Study-wide results and limits: The authors noted that invariant MAIT and iNKT cells could partly confound zero-insertion analyses.

TCRdb reanalysed the 5' RACE reads using MiXCR and keeps one entry per CDR3 protein. The sample includes over 600,000 distinct CDR3 sequences, about 20% of them seen just once. Germline loops: CDR1 LGHDT, CDR2 YNNKEL (reference sequence). The V and J ends lost 4 bases and 1 base respectively, with 14 bases between them. The CDR3 sequence is 15 residues long. These records were also assigned to another study, of T cells expressing NK-cell markers. As that report states: About six donors carried dominant NKG2C+ clonotypes that made up roughly 1.0-8% of their CD8+ T cells. Dominance of the CD3+CD56-NKG2C+ fraction by these clonotypes also held in a handful of donors.

The TCR was taken from a woman between 18 and 30 years old in good health. The chain employs TRBV3-1 and TRBJ2-7; D gene ambiguous. Material: PBMCs. The CDR3 reads CASSLRLGRSYEQYF. The CDR3 DNA reads TGTGCCAGCAGCCTAAGGCTTGGGCGATCCTACGAGCAGTACTTC.